What follows are 18 T cell receptor beta chains derived from one specimen sequenced in a study of T cells after posttransplantation cyclophosphamide. Repertoires were generated with immunoSEQ multiplex PCR, while TCRdb's copy carries only in-frame clones and drops some. This sample has under 45,000 clones, each found more than once. The sample consisted of PBMCs. All receptors derive from a woman between 45 and 60 years old in good health and a related stem cell transplant donor.

In its sample, this clone was seen many times. The rearrangement links TRBV6-1 to TRBJ2-1; 9 bases agree with TRBD1. Germline V CDR1 and CDR2: MNHNS, SASEGT. The CDR3 consists of 16 residues. Germline trimming cut 1 base from V and 2 bases from J; bases unmatched to any gene: 3. The DNA of the CDR3 is TGTGCCAGCAGTGAAGGGACAGGGGTCGCCTACAATGAGCAGTTCTTC. It specifies CASSEGTGVAYNEQFF.

This clone was seen ten or more times. CDR3 amino acids: CASSTTSDKGSPLHF. The CDR3 DNA sequence: TGTGCCAGCTCAACCACTTCGGACAAAGGATCACCCCTCCACTTT. The chain combines TRBV18 with TRBJ1-6, with D possibly matching TRBD1 (5 bases). The V and J ends lost 5 bases and 10 bases respectively, with 18 bases between them. Per the germline V gene, CDR1 is KGHSH and CDR2 is LQKENI. CDR3 length: 15 residues.

This clone was detected many times. The CDR3 spells CASSFEGADYGYTF. The CDR3 coding sequence is TGTGCCAGCAGTTTCGAGGGGGCGGACTATGGCTACACCTTC. V is TRBV28 and J is TRBJ1-2; 7 bases map to TRBD1. The CDR3 length is 14 residues. Germline CDR1 is MDHEN and CDR2 is SYDVKM. V shed 3 bases, J shed 3 bases, and the junction held 4 bases outside the gene matches.

This clone was seen repeatedly, ten times or more. This rearrangement joins TRBV19 to TRBJ2-5; 9 bases fit TRBD1. The CDR3 sequence is 14 residues long. Germline V CDR1 and CDR2: LNHDA, SQIVND (reference sequence). With V trimmed by 7 bases and J by 5 bases, 8 bases remained unmatched. As DNA, the CDR3 is TGTGCCAGTAACCCGGGACAGGGTGTTGAGACCCAGTACTTC. Residues: CASNPGQGVETQYF.

Many counts were recorded for this clone. The chain has TRBV28 and TRBJ1-1; possibly TRBD1 for D (5 bases). V lost 3 bases, J lost 4 bases, and 15 bases lay in between. Germline V gene data show CDR1 as MDHEN and CDR2 as SYDVKM. CDR3 length: 15 amino acids. The chain's CDR3 is CASSLPGTWGTEAFF. The CDR3 DNA follows: TGTGCCAGCAGTTTGCCCGGGACTTGGGGCACTGAAGCTTTCTTT.

This clone was counted many times. The V call is TRBV7-2, the J call TRBJ2-7, with D possibly being TRBD2 (5 bases). The CDR3 is 14 amino acids. The V gene lost 2 bases and the J gene lost 1 base, with 9 bases spanning the gap. Germline assignment: CDR1 SGHTA and CDR2 FQGNSA. CDR3 bases: TGTGCCAGCAGCTTATCTGCGGGTTCCTACGAGCAGTACTTC. Its protein product is CASSLSAGSYEQYF.

This clone was seen repeatedly, ten times or more. This chain uses TRBV12-5 with TRBJ2-7; perhaps TRBD1 as D (8 bases). V dropped 0 bases and J dropped 5 bases, with 17 bases sitting between them. Germline CDR1 LGHNT, CDR2 FRNRAP. This CDR3 region has 16 residues. The DNA of the CDR3 is TGTGCTAGTGGTTTGGTATTGGTACAGGGGGGGCACGAGCAGTACTTC. As protein: CASGLVLVQGGHEQYF.

Ten or more counts support this clone. Different DNA sequences within this sample yield the same CDR3. The chain couples TRBV7-9 to TRBJ2-5, with D possibly matching TRBD1 (6 bases). CDR1 and CDR2 from the germline V gene are SEHNR and FQNEAQ (reference sequence). The V gene lost 5 bases and the J gene lost 0 bases, with 10 bases spanning the gap. CDR3 length: 14 amino acids. The CDR3 sequence: CASSPGQYQETQYF. The CDR3 nucleotides are TGTGCCAGCAGCCCCGGACAGTACCAAGAGACCCAGTACTTC.

Ten or more counts support this clone. The chain carries TRBV7-7 and TRBJ1-2; perhaps TRBD1 as D (5 bases). CDR3 size: 13 residues. CDR1 SSHAT and CDR2 FNYEAQ come from the germline V gene (reference sequence). CDR3 sequence (DNA): TGTGCTCCCATTATGGCGGGGCTCTATGGCTACACCTTC. Protein: CAPIMAGLYGYTF.

This clone was seen only a few times. V gene TRBV27 combines with J gene TRBJ1-5; weak D call: TRBD1 (5 bases). Deletions cut 9 bases from V and 7 bases from J, with 13 bases between. CDR3 length: 12 residues. Germline loops: CDR1 MNHEY, CDR2 SMNVEV (reference sequence). This CDR3 reads CASGGLGQPQHF. In nucleotides, the CDR3 is TGTGCCAGTGGGGGGTTGGGACAGCCCCAGCATTTT.

This clone was found many times. The rearrangement uses TRBV27 and TRBJ2-7; the D gene is possibly TRBD2 (6 bases). Germline V gene data show CDR1 as MNHEY and CDR2 as SMNVEV (reference sequence). V was pared by 3 bases and J by 4 bases, with 10 bases between. CDR3 size: 13 residues. The CDR3: CASSFLAGYEQYF. The CDR3 DNA follows: TGTGCCAGCAGTTTTTTGGCGGGGTACGAGCAGTACTTC.

This clone has at least ten counts. This chain joins TRBV4-1 and TRBJ2-7; 16 bases agree with TRBD2. V shed 4 bases, J shed 8 bases, and the junction held 8 bases outside the gene matches. The CDR3 has 16 residues. Looked up from germline, CDR1 is MGHRA and CDR2 is YSYEKL. The CDR3 loop is CASSPPGTSGGAQQYF. In nucleotides, the CDR3 is TGCGCCAGCAGCCCCCCCGGGACTAGCGGGGGGGCCCAGCAGTACTTC.

This clone has at least ten counts. V and J are TRBV28 and TRBJ2-7; D unclear. V dropped 6 bases and J dropped 6 bases, with 15 bases sitting between them. The germline V gene encodes CDR1 MDHEN and CDR2 SYDVKM. The CDR3 is made up of 13 amino acids. The CDR3 nucleotides read TGTGCCAGCAGCCAATCCGGAGTATCCGAGCAGTACTTC. As protein: CASSQSGVSEQYF.

In its sample, this clone was seen many times. The gene calls are TRBV7-9 and TRBJ1-2; 8 bases fit TRBD1. The CDR3 contains 13 residues. V trimming: 5 bases; J trimming: 4 bases; junction bases outside the gene matches: 3. From germline, CDR1 is SEHNR and CDR2 FQNEAQ (reference sequence). The DNA for the CDR3 is TGTGCCAGCAGCCCCGGGACAGGCTATGGCTACACCTTC. Its protein product is CASSPGTGYGYTF.

This clone was counted many times. The chain uses TRBV29-1 and TRBJ1-2; D might be TRBD1 (5 bases). Trimming cost V 0 bases and J 4 bases, with 12 bases left between them. The CDR3 loop spans 14 amino acids. Germline assignment: CDR1 SQVTM and CDR2 ANQGSEA. The CDR3 protein is CSVEDPFRAYGYTF. Written as DNA, the CDR3 is TGCAGCGTTGAAGACCCTTTCAGGGCCTATGGCTACACCTTC.

This clone was detected ten times or more. The rearrangement joins TRBV7-6 to TRBJ2-7; 8 nucleotides line up with TRBD2. In germline, CDR1 is SGHVS, CDR2 FNYEAQ. Trimming at V came to 5 bases and at J to 3 bases, leaving 3 bases not matched to a gene. The CDR3 covers 13 residues. The DNA of the CDR3 is TGTGCCAGCAGCGTGGGACTAGGCTACGAGCAGTACTTC. This encodes CASSVGLGYEQYF.

This clone showed up many times. V and J are TRBV6-5 and TRBJ1-2, with a tentative D call TRBD1 (6 bases). CDR3 length equals 13 residues. V dropped 4 bases and J dropped 8 bases, with 14 bases sitting between them. The germline V gene has CDR1 MNHEY and CDR2 SVGAGI. The CDR3 nucleotides are TGTGCCAGCAGTTCTACAGGGTCTGGAGGCTACACCTTC. It encodes CASSSTGSGGYTF.

This clone was recorded at least ten times. The chain has TRBV10-3 and TRBJ2-3, with 14 bases matching TRBD2. The CDR3 runs 19 residues. The V and J ends lost 6 bases and 2 bases, in that order; junction bases with no gene match: 13. CDR1 is ENHRY, CDR2 SYGVKD, per germline. CDR3 in amino acids: CAIRGLAGGTIQDTDTQYF. The CDR3 DNA reads as TGTGCCATCAGAGGACTAGCGGGGGGAACCATACAAGACACAGATACGCAGTATTTT.